This T cell receptor (beta chain) originates from a study of cytomegalovirus exposure and HLA in healthy donors (dated by TCRdb to about 2017). Background for the entire study: In an earlier analysis of approximately 500 of the donors, around 300 Gb of sequence data and 90 million to 130 million unique TCR beta sequences from approximately 180 million T cells were reported. Among about 400 genotyped donors of the cohort, an average of around 240,000 unique TCR beta nucleotide sequences was sequenced per donor, of which approximately 18% were non-productive. Both class I and class II loci were covered by HLA typing, at four-digit resolution. Rather than drawing on any new phenotypic data, the later analysis identified candidate immune exposures from TCR beta sequences and the way those sequences occurred across donors. An early release covering more than 500 HLA-typed donors comprised about 300 gigabases of sequencing data and tens of millions of unique TCR sequences. The study profiled the T cell repertoires of fewer than 850 subjects by immunosequencing and related them to cytomegalovirus serostatus. Roughly five DR-DQ haplotypes were handled as single units for association and clustering because linkage in the cohort was strong. Typing coverage varied by locus: roughly 629-630 donors for A, B, C, DRB1 and DQB1; approximately 560 for DQA1; some 610 for DPA1; around 490 for DPB1. Donor age, sex, ethnicity and CMV serostatus were compiled alongside the repertoire data. Among the roughly 430 genotyped donors, about 85% belonged to the genetic ancestry cluster associated with self-reported Caucasian donors. Genome-wide SNP genotypes for about 55% of the roughly 670 donors were used in a later genetic analysis, which treated that subset as a discovery cohort. In a later analysis, previously published TCR beta repertoires from 500 to 750 donors were re-analyzed and high-resolution HLA genotyping was added so that TCR occurrence patterns could be studied. To predict cytomegalovirus infection status, the study combined high-throughput TCR immunosequencing, statistical association of individual TCRs with disease status, and machine learning. To decide whether each TCR beta V gene segment behaved as functional or pseudogenic, an earlier analysis of over 500 of the donors relied on high-throughput TCR beta sequencing. Every discovery cohort repertoire had been produced on one sequencing platform. Besides the first cohort of roughly 640 subjects, a separate validation cohort made up of roughly 120 different subjects was used. The study aimed to test whether cataloging public T cell receptors could reveal signatures of past pathogen exposure. The paper as a whole reports these results and caveats: Because counts were too low, fewer than 20 rarely observed V segments, including chromosome 9 orphons, were excluded from the earlier analysis of several hundred of the donors. A later genetic analysis reported fewer N-insertions in productive TCRs among donors in an Asian-associated ancestry cluster than the roughly 720-donor mean. A few of the identified cytomegalovirus-associated TCR beta chains were confirmed in vitro to be specific for cytomegalovirus antigens. V-gene and J-gene trimming of TCR beta chains was associated with a missense DCLRE1C variant in a later genetic analysis, and the association was replicated in an independent cohort. The authors suggested that the approach could potentially be extended to other disease states and immunological phenotypes. CMV serostatus was the only immune exposure information available for the cohort. Because some donors lacked HLA typing at each locus, the association tests relied only on the typed subset. The study gave a list of some 150 TCR beta chains associated with cytomegalovirus. An earlier analysis of around 500 of the donors showed that most TCR beta V segments appeared in productive rearrangements either about 90% or about 30% of the time, which broadly matched IMGT annotations. Correlated functional status among segregating V segments might be attributable to linkage disequilibrium, but an unknown experimental factor could not be ruled out. Sequencing depth was assumed to be roughly uniform across donors in the presence/absence analyses, though that assumption may not hold. In a later analysis, HLA-associated TCR beta chains were found to be more clonally expanded and to have lower generation probabilities than equally common non-associated chains. In this cohort, only TCR beta chains were sequenced, and detectable features were limited by the absence of alpha or paired-chain data. Specific HLA alleles were associated with roughly 16,000 TCR beta sequences at a false discovery rate of 0.05 in a later analysis. A group of highly shared sequence variants was considered likely to be a technical artifact of the sequencing pipeline. When HLA alleles, especially DR and DQ, strongly co-occurred, attributing TCR associations to individual alleles was difficult. Most TCR sequences were seen in very few donors, while some public TCRs were found in many individuals. A later analysis found that most CMV-associated TCR beta chains appeared HLA-restricted, with HLA associations seemingly driven largely by CMV exposure. A further reported finding was that TCR beta sequences accurately predicted the HLA-A and HLA-B alleles for most subjects in the first cohort. In a later analysis, the rate of TCR association differed among HLA loci, with DRB1 alleles having the most associated TCRs and HLA-C alleles having the fewest. Some IMGT-functional V segments, including TRBV6-2 and TRBV6-3, could not be distinguished by the 87-base-pair reads and were therefore excluded. In a later analysis, several top co-occurrence clusters were reported to appear linked to parvovirus B19, influenza, CMV and Epstein-Barr virus. The classifier was reported to diagnose cytomegalovirus status with high specificity and sensitivity in both the original and validation cohorts.

In total, just over 650 healthy bone marrow donors made up the cohort. At the time of sampling, all cohort members were nominally healthy, though unrecorded immune exposures were likely present. Of the 650 to 750 cohort members, some 270 had positive CMV serostatus and 350 to 450 had negative CMV serostatus, and CMV serostatus was not recorded for the donor. A peripheral blood sample was provided by each donor, and peripheral blood mononuclear cells were used for TCR beta sequencing. Genomic DNA extraction from the blood cell samples was performed with the Qiagen DNeasy Blood Extraction Kit. A remark on this clone: What this receptor recognizes is not known. No qualities accompany the bases; no much larger clone lies one base away.

Libraries were made using the immunoSEQ multiplex PCR assay. For the multiplex PCR, a mixture combining 60 forward primers for TCR Vbeta segments and 13 reverse primers for TCR Jbeta segments was used. The CDR3 region of rearranged TCR beta genes was amplified from genomic DNA by a multiplex PCR assay. On the Illumina HiSeq System, the amplified TCR beta libraries were sequenced as 87-base-pair reads. On the study's bioinformatics: Across the 670 or so repertoires, a later analysis counted about 81 million unique TCR beta chains, roughly 11 million of which were shared by at least two donors. To remove PCR and sequencing errors, raw reads were error-corrected and collapsed into unique sequences using a nearest-neighbor algorithm that merged closely related sequences. V, D and J gene segments were assigned by aligning CDR3 sequences to IMGT reference sequences. For a sequence to be retained, a match of at least six nucleotides to both a V gene segment and a J gene segment was required. Rearrangements were classified as productive when the CDR3 lacked stop codons and remained in frame with V and J, and all other rearrangements were classified as non-productive. Following IMGT convention, CDR3 was defined as the stretch from the second conserved V-encoded cysteine up to the conserved J-encoded phenylalanine. Sequences without an unambiguous match to a single V gene segment were excluded from the earlier analysis of 450 to 750 of the donors. In an earlier analysis of some 590 of the donors, a V segment was called functional when productive rearrangements were above 56.7%, and segregating when the standard deviation between donors exceeded 5%. A statistical classification framework was built for diagnosing cytomegalovirus status from the catalog of TCR beta chain sequences. In a later analysis, V and J genes were assigned by comparing TCR nucleotide sequences against IMGT/GENE-DB human TR gene sequences. The TCRdist pipeline was used in a later analysis to assign CDR3 sequences and most-parsimonious VDJ recombination scenarios. In a later analysis, each TCR beta chain was defined by its CDR3 amino acid sequence together with its V-gene family, and reads without a unique V-gene family were excluded. As a way to deal with suspected cross-contamination and a sequencing artifact, a later analysis dropped 592 nucleotide sequences that were highly shared and had low generation probability. For each public chain, a later analysis derived a clonal expansion index from normalized ranks of inferred template counts within each repertoire. In a later analysis, generation probabilities were computed using a VDJ recombination model fitted to out-of-frame rearrangements, and the results were checked against IGoR. In a later analysis, TCR-TCR, TCR-HLA and TCR-CMV co-occurrence was scored with hypergeometric tests, and a repertoire-size bias correction was applied to TCR pairs. To estimate false discovery rates, a later analysis permuted the HLA or CMV assignments 20 times. In a later analysis, co-occurring TCRs were grouped with DBSCAN, and TCRdist sequence similarity was added when clustering was performed within HLA-allele-positive subsets. Repertoires with fewer than 30,000 or more than 120,000 public chains, plus five repertoires with anomalous nucleotide sharing, were excluded from co-occurrence clustering. Entries here come from immuneACCESS through TCRdb and include only in-frame sequences with V and J called. Some clones fail to appear in such tables; in the studies checked, an unresolved V gene covers under half of the shortfall, and the cause of the remainder is unknown. For V, J and clone size, that table is used; D and trimming come from the DNA. This sample comprises about 130,000 clones, about 80% of them detected only once. The biggest ten clones account for just over 1% of the sample.

Cut back by 5 bases and 4 bases, the V and J ends lie 8 bases apart. CDR1 is given as MDHEN and CDR2 as SYDVKM, both from the germline V gene. Reading from cysteine to phenylalanine, the CDR3 counts 12 amino acids. Only CDR3 DNA is held: 36 bases, read in frame from base 1. The chain is assembled from TRBV28 and TRBJ1-2; the D gene is not confidently resolved. The clonotype comes from a human donor in good health. Material for sequencing was PBMCs. The CDR3 protein sequence reads: CASSPRSYGYTF. DNA sequence: TGTGCCAGCAGTCCTAGATCCTATGGCTACACCTTC.